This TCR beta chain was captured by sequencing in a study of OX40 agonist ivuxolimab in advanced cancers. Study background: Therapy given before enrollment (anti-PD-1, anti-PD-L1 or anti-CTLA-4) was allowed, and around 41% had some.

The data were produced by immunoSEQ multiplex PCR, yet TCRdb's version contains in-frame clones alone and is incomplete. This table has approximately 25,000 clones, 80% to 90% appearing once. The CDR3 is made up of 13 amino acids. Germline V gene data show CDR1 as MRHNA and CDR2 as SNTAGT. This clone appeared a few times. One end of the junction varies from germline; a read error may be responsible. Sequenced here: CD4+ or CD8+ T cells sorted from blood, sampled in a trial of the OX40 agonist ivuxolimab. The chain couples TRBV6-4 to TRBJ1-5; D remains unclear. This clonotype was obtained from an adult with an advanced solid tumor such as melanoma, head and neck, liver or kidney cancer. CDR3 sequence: CASSYSQHGPQHF. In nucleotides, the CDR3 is TGTGCCAGCAGTTACTCGCAGCACGGGCCCCAGCATTTT.